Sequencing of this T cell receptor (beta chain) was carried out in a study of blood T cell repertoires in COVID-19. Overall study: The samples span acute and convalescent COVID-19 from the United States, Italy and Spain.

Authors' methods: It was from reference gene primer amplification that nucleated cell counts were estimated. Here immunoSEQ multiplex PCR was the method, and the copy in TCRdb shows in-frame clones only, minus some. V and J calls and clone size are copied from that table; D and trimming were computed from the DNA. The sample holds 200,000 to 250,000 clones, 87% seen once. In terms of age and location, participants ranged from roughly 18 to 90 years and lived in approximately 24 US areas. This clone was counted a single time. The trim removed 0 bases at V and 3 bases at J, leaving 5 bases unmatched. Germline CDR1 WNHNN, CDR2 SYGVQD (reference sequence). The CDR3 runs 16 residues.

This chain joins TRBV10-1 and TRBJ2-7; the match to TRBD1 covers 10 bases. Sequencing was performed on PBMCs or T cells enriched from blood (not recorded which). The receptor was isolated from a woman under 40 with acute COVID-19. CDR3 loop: CASSESVGQGNYEQYF. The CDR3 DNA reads TGCGCCAGCAGTGAGTCGGTGGGACAGGGGAACTACGAGCAGTACTTC.